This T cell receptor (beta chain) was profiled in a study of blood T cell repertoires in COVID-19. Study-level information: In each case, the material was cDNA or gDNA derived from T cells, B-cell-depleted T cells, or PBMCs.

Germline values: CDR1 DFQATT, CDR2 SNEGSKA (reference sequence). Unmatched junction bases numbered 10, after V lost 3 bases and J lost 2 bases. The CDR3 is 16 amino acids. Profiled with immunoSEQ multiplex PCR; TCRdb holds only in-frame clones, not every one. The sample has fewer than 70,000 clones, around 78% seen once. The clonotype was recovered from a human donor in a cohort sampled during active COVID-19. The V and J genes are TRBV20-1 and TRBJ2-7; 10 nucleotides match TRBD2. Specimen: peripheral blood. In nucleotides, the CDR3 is TGCAGTGCTAGTTCCCCCTCTAGCGGGAGCCCCTACGAGCAGTACTTC. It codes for CSASSPSSGSPYEQYF.